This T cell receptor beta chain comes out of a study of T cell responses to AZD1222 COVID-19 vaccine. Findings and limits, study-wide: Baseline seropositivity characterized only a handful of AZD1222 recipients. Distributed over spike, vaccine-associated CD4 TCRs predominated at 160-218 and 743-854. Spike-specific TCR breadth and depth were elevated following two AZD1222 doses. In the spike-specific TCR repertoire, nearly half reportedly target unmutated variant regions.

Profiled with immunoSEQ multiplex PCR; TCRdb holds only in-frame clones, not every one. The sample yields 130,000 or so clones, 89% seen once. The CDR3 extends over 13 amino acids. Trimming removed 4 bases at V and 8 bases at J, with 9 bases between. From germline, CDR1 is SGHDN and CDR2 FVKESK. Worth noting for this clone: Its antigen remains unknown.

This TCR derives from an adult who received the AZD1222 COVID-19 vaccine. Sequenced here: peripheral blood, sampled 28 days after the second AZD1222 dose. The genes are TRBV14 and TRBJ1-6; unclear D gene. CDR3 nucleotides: TGTGCCAGCAGCCGGACCGTCGATTCACCCCTCCACTTT. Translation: CASSRTVDSPLHF.